These 12 T cell receptor beta chains originate from one sample sequenced in a study of esophageal squamous cell carcinoma under preoperative chemotherapy. TCRdb analysed the PCR reads with MiXCR anew, one entry per CDR3 protein. The sample contains over 25,000 distinct CDR3 sequences, around 50% of which appear only once. Time point described: after preoperative PTX-NDP chemotherapy. This specimen was collected from a patient given preoperative chemotherapy. These receptors were collected from a human donor with esophageal squamous cell carcinoma. The donor label of this sample is uncertain.

The chain has TRBV7-8 and TRBJ2-5, with 13 bases that match TRBD2. Germline CDR1 reads SGHVS; CDR2 reads FQNEAQ. J was trimmed by 2 bases and V by 5 bases; bases with no gene match: 8. This CDR3 is 17 amino acids long. In DNA form, the CDR3 reads TGTGCCAGCAGCACGGGACTAGCGGGACAGGGGCAAGAGACCCAGTACTTC. Translated: CASSTGLAGQGQETQYF.

The chain combines TRBV11-2 with TRBJ2-2; D not resolved. The tail of the sequence fits TRBJ2-3 better, so the J call may be wrong. CDR1 and CDR2 (germline): SGHAT, FQNNGV. CDR3 length equals 14 residues. The CDR3 is CASSSEVATGEQYF. DNA for the CDR3: TGTGCCAGCAGCTCCGAGGTTGCCACCGGTGAGCAGTATTTT.

This clonotype was counted a few times. V is TRBV12-3 or TRBV12-4 and J is TRBJ2-1, with 13 nucleotides matching TRBD2. Matching the DNA end better, TRBJ2-7 makes the J call doubtful. The CDR3 contains 16 residues. CDR3 nucleotides: TGTGCCAGCAGTTTTACTCGGACTAGCGGGGGCTACGAGCAGTACTTC. Protein product: CASSFTRTSGGYEQYF.

The V gene is TRBV6-1, the J gene TRBJ2-1; a weak D match, TRBD2 (5 bases). The DNA end lines up better with TRBJ2-7; the J call may be wrong. Looked up from germline, CDR1 is MNHNS and CDR2 is SASEGT. The CDR3 loop spans 18 amino acids. The CDR3 protein is CASSEREGRNSHSYEQYF. In nucleotides, the CDR3 is TGTGCCAGCAGTGAAAGGGAAGGGAGAAATTCTCACTCCTACGAGCAGTACTTC.

With regard to this clonotype: Germline is not matched at one junction end, which may reflect a read error. This chain connects TRBV7-8 to TRBJ2-2, with D possibly called TRBD1 or TRBD2 (5 bases each). Germline-derived CDR1 and CDR2 are SGHVS and FQNEAQ. The CDR3 loop spans 16 amino acids. CDR3 coding DNA: TGTGCCAGCAGCCGCCTACAGGCGGTGAACACCGGGGAGCAGTTTTTT. Translated: CASSRLQAVNTGEQFF.

This clonotype was seen ten or more times. The chain links TRBV7-2 to TRBJ2-2, with TRBD2 identical over 8 bases. Germline values: CDR1 SGHTA, CDR2 FQGNSA. The J segment lost 5 bases and the V segment lost 5 bases, leaving 7 bases of the junction unmatched. The CDR3 spans 15 residues. The CDR3 DNA reads as TGTGCCAGCAGCCCCGAAGCGGGGGTTACCGGGGAGCTGTTTTTT. Amino acids: CASSPEAGVTGELFF. The full variable domain, with the rest looked up from reference TRBV7-2 and TRBJ2-2, is GAGVSQSPSNKVTEKGKDVELRCDPISGHTALYWYRQSLGQGLEFLIYFQGNSAPDKSGLPSDRFSAERTGGSVSTLTIQRTQQEDSAVYLCASSPEAGVTGELFFGEGSRLTVL.

To note about this clonotype: Sequence at one end of the junction differs from germline and may be a read error. V gene TRBV12-3 or TRBV12-4 combines with J gene TRBJ2-3; possible D gene TRBD1, 6 bases. The assigned J gene may be wrong: the sequence end matches TRBJ2-7 better. This CDR3 region has 15 residues. The CDR3 spells CARSLQGTGTNTQYF. In nucleotides, the CDR3 is TGTGCCCGCAGCTTACAGGGAACTGGCACAAATACGCAGTACTTC.

This chain connects TRBV6-1 to TRBJ2-5; TRBD2 might be the D (7 bases). With the DNA end fitting TRBJ2-7 better, the J assignment may be wrong. This CDR3 spans 13 amino acids. Germline values: CDR1 MNHNS, CDR2 SASEGT. In DNA, the CDR3 is TGTGCCTGTGGGGGGGCGCTCGTACACGAGCAGTACTTC. It encodes CACGGALVHEQYF.

This clonotype was detected ten times or more. V usage is TRBV7-2 and J usage is TRBJ2-5, with D perhaps matching TRBD2 (6 bases). The CDR3 spans 15 residues. CDR1 and CDR2 (germline): SGHTA, FQGNSA. Trimming left V 4 bases short and J 4 bases short, with 16 bases between. The CDR3 protein is CASSSLANIPETQYF. CDR3 nucleotide sequence: TGTGCCAGCAGCTCACTAGCAAACATCCCAGAGACCCAGTACTTC. Using reference TRBV7-2 and TRBJ2-5 for the parts outside the CDR3, the full variable domain is GAGVSQSPSNKVTEKGKDVELRCDPISGHTALYWYRQSLGQGLEFLIYFQGNSAPDKSGLPSDRFSAERTGGSVSTLTIQRTQQEDSAVYLCASSSLANIPETQYFGPGTRLLVL.

Turning to this clonotype: The conserved phenylalanine or tryptophan normally closing the CDR3 is absent here, so this likely arose from a read error. The limits of the CDR3 on the DNA are not certain, so only TCRdb's listed CDR3 is given. The chain is built from TRBV6-1 and TRBJ2-5; TRBD1 was called by the table and not checked on the DNA. The germline V gene encodes CDR1 MNHNS and CDR2 SASEGT. The CDR3 length is 16 residues, termini included. The CDR3 sequence: CASTQAWALGPETRFS.

The chain has TRBV7-8 and TRBJ2-2; TRBD2 is a possible D gene (7 bases). The V end lost 5 bases, the J end lost 4 bases, and 17 bases lay between the germline ends. CDR3 length equals 16 residues. The germline gives CDR1 SGHVS, CDR2 FQNEAQ. CDR3 residues: CASSGLGGASTGELFF. The CDR3 nucleotides are TGTGCCAGCAGCGGCCTAGGGGGGGCGAGCACCGGGGAGCTGTTTTTT.

This clonotype was seen only once. One junction end disagrees with the germline gene, perhaps due to a read error. The V and J genes are TRBV28 and TRBJ2-3, with D perhaps matching TRBD2 (5 bases). The CDR3 length is 14 residues. Germline assignment: CDR1 MDHEN and CDR2 SYDVKM. The CDR3 spells CGSRFLAAKNTQYF. The CDR3 DNA is TGTGGCAGCAGGTTTCTAGCAGCCAAAAACACGCAGTATTTT.